These T cell receptor beta chains were read from a single sample in a study of PD-1 blockade in classical Hodgkin lymphoma. Sequencing used immunoSEQ multiplex PCR; TCRdb keeps in-frame clones, though not all of them. The sample yields tens of thousands of clones, 93% seen once. The sample consisted of peripheral blood mononuclear cells (PBMCs). All receptors come from a human donor with classical Hodgkin lymphoma. CDR3s include the opening cysteine and the closing phenylalanine or tryptophan. Fields, in order: D gene, J gene, V gene, clone size, CDR3 protein, CDR3 DNA. The D gene is left open where the match is weak. Expanded clones are given a class, and other clones once, few, many or no size at all.

>NA|TRBJ1-4|TRBV2|NA
CASSGDGGREKLFF
TGTGCCAGCAGTGGGGACGGTGGACGGGAAAAACTGTTTTTT
>TRBD1|TRBJ1-2|TRBV28|NA
CASSQGASNYGYTF
TGTGCCAGCAGTCAGGGGGCTTCTAACTATGGCTACACCTTC
>TRBD1|TRBJ1-1|TRBV28|NA
CASSSHTGGNTEAFF
TGTGCCAGCAGTTCGCATACAGGGGGAAACACTGAAGCTTTCTTT
>NA|TRBJ1-3|TRBV7-2|NA
CASSRSGNTIYF
TGTGCCAGCAGCCGGAGTGGAAACACCATATATTTT
>TRBD1|TRBJ2-5|TRBV5-6|NA
CASSITGGETQYF
TGTGCCAGCAGCATTACAGGGGGAGAGACCCAGTACTTC
>TRBD1|TRBJ2-6|TRBV5-1|NA
CASSLARTGAGANVLTF
TGCGCCAGCAGCTTGGCGAGGACAGGGGCCGGGGCCAACGTCCTGACTTTC
>NA|TRBJ2-3|TRBV5-1|NA
CASSVGGPSDTQYF
TGCGCCAGCAGTGTCGGGGGACCCTCTGATACGCAGTATTTT
>NA|TRBJ2-2|TRBV7-9|NA
CASRSGDTGELFF
TGTGCCAGCAGATCCGGGGACACCGGGGAGCTGTTTTTT
>NA|TRBJ1-4|TRBV5-1|NA
CASSPTAGDEKLFF
TGCGCCAGCAGCCCTACAGCGGGGGATGAAAAACTGTTTTTT
>TRBD1|TRBJ1-5|TRBV7-9|NA
CASKAQGNNQPQHF
TGTGCCAGCAAGGCACAGGGGAACAATCAGCCCCAGCATTTT
>NA|TRBJ2-5|TRBV28|NA
CASSSTSRGQETQYF
TGTGCCAGCAGTTCGACTAGTAGAGGCCAAGAGACCCAGTACTTC
>TRBD1|TRBJ1-6|TRBV6-4|NA
CASSDSAGGSSPLHF
TGTGCCAGCAGTGACTCCGCAGGGGGCAGTTCACCCCTCCACTTT
>NA|TRBJ2-7|TRBV5-6|once
CASSLRVYEQYF
TGTGCCAGCAGTCTCAGGGTCTACGAGCAGTACTTC
>NA|TRBJ2-3|TRBV11-3|NA
CASSSSASEDTQYF
TGTGCCAGCAGCTCCTCAGCGTCGGAGGATACGCAGTATTTT
>NA|TRBJ2-2|TRBV27|NA
CASSARGGVAGELFF
TGTGCCAGCAGTGCCCGGGGCGGGGTCGCCGGGGAGCTGTTTTTT
>NA|TRBJ2-2|TRBV4-2|NA
CASSPGQLPGELFF
TGTGCCAGCAGCCCCGGACAGCTCCCCGGGGAGCTGTTTTTT
>TRBD1|TRBJ2-5|TRBV19|NA
CASSGYRGTQYF
TGTGCCAGTAGTGGATACAGGGGGACCCAGTACTTC
>TRBD1|TRBJ2-7|TRBV13|NA
CASSPGDYRGSSYEQYF
TGTGCCAGCAGCCCAGGAGATTACAGGGGGTCCTCCTACGAGCAGTACTTC
>TRBD1|TRBJ1-3|TRBV25-1|NA
CASRDRGIEGNTIYF
TGTGCCAGCAGAGACAGGGGGATTGAGGGGAACACCATATATTTT
>TRBD1|TRBJ2-7|TRBV7-2|few
CASQHQGEGPYEQYF
TGTGCCAGCCAACACCAGGGGGAAGGCCCCTACGAGCAGTACTTC
>NA|TRBJ2-2|TRBV10-1|once
CASSERGTGELFF
TGCGCCAGCAGTGAGCGAGGGACCGGGGAGCTGTTTTTT
>TRBD1|TRBJ2-2|TRBV10-3|NA
CAISGGQYDTGELFF
TGTGCCATCAGTGGGGGACAGTACGACACCGGGGAGCTGTTTTTT
>NA|TRBJ1-5|TRBV18|few
CASSPRQLSNQPQHF
TGTGCCAGCTCACCACGGCAGCTTAGCAATCAGCCCCAGCATTTT
>NA|TRBJ2-5|TRBV29-1|NA
CSVTSFGETQYF
TGCAGCGTTACCAGTTTCGGGGAGACCCAGTACTTC
>NA|TRBJ1-1|TRBV28|NA
CASSPGAVNTEAFF
TGTGCCAGCAGCCCAGGGGCCGTGAACACTGAAGCTTTCTTT
>NA|TRBJ1-6|TRBV5-1|NA
CASSFMGRGSYNSPLHF
TGCGCCAGCAGCTTCATGGGCCGGGGAAGCTATAATTCACCCCTCCACTTT
>NA|TRBJ2-7|TRBV7-3|NA
CASSALMGPYEQYF
TGTGCCAGCAGCGCCCTCATGGGGCCCTACGAGCAGTACTTC
>NA|TRBJ2-5|TRBV4-2|NA
CASSHGGQTETQYF
TGTGCCAGCAGCCATGGCGGCCAGACCGAGACCCAGTACTTC
>NA|TRBJ2-2|TRBV7-2|once
CASSPRVGNPGELFF
TGTGCCAGCAGCCCTCGTGTGGGGAACCCCGGGGAGCTGTTTTTT
>NA|TRBJ1-2|TRBV25-1|NA
CASSGVDRLGYTF
TGTGCCAGCAGTGGGGTAGACAGGCTAGGCTACACCTTC
>NA|TRBJ1-1|TRBV6-1|once
CASSERLPRIYTEAFF
TGTGCCAGCAGTGAAAGGCTCCCCAGGATATACACTGAAGCTTTCTTT
>NA|TRBJ1-2|TRBV5-1|NA
CASSSPGDGYTF
TGCGCCAGCAGCTCCCCCGGGGATGGCTACACCTTC
>NA|TRBJ2-2|TRBV6-1|NA
CASSALGRTGELFF
TGTGCCAGCAGTGCCCTCGGAAGGACCGGGGAGCTGTTTTTT
>NA|TRBJ2-7|TRBV5-1|NA
CASSFPGGSSYEQYF
TGCGCCAGCAGCTTCCCTGGAGGCAGCTCCTACGAGCAGTACTTC
>NA|TRBJ1-1|TRBV19|NA
CASSLLGGNTEAFF
TGTGCCAGTAGTCTGTTAGGGGGGAACACTGAAGCTTTCTTT
>NA|TRBJ1-2|TRBV6-5|NA
CAISQKRGGYGYTF
TGTGCCATCTCTCAAAAAAGGGGGGGCTATGGCTACACCTTC
>TRBD1|TRBJ1-3|TRBV6-6|NA
CASSRTGESGNTIYF
TGTGCCAGCAGCAGGACAGGGGAGTCTGGAAACACCATATATTTT
>NA|TRBJ1-1|TRBV5-1|NA
CASSSTTGINTEAFF
TGCGCCAGCAGCTCCACCACAGGGATCAACACTGAAGCTTTCTTT
>NA|TRBJ2-1|TRBV6-5|NA
CASRADGYNEQFF
TGTGCCAGCAGAGCGGACGGATACAATGAGCAGTTCTTC
>NA|TRBJ1-1|TRBV28|NA
CASSLRTGTEAFF
TGTGCCAGCAGCCTCCGGACGGGCACTGAAGCTTTCTTT
>NA|TRBJ2-2|TRBV29-1|NA
CSVEDPRLGTGELFF
TGCAGCGTTGAAGACCCCAGGTTGGGCACCGGGGAGCTGTTTTTT
>NA|TRBJ1-2|TRBV25-1|once
CASSAPGLEANYGYTF
TGTGCCAGCAGTGCCCCGGGCCTCGAAGCTAACTATGGCTACACCTTC
>NA|TRBJ1-1|TRBV5-4|once
CASSQEGLNTEAFF
TGTGCCAGCAGCCAAGAAGGGTTGAACACTGAAGCTTTCTTT
>NA|TRBJ2-5|TRBV2|NA
CASSEELYGETQYF
TGTGCCAGCAGTGAAGAGCTTTACGGGGAGACCCAGTACTTC
>NA|TRBJ1-5|TRBV6-6|NA
CASSQGVNPPQHF
TGTGCCAGCAGTCAAGGGGTAAACCCGCCCCAGCATTTT
>TRBD1|TRBJ1-1|TRBV5-6|NA
CASSFIDRENTEAFF
TGTGCCAGCAGCTTCATTGACAGGGAGAACACTGAAGCTTTCTTT
>TRBD1|TRBJ1-5|TRBV28|NA
CESSTQGAANQPQHF
TGTGAATCCTCAACTCAGGGGGCCGCCAATCAGCCCCAGCATTTT